The rows below give T cell receptor beta chains drawn from one sample of a study of identical twins. Each CDR3 protein is one row after TCRdb ran MiXCR on the 5' RACE reads. In the table there are a few hundred thousand distinct CDR3 sequences, just under 10% of which are singletons. Separately, the same data were catalogued under a study of yellow fever vaccine responses in identical twins.

Source material: PBMCs. The receptors derive from a woman between 18 and 29 years old in good health. Each CDR3 is given with its conserved first and last residue. The D gene is left open where the match is weak. Size is stated for part of the rows, as once, few or many counts, or as a class when the clone is expanded.

v_call,j_call,clone_size,d_call,cdr3_aa,cdr3_nt
TRBV28,TRBJ2-5,-,TRBD2,CASSPREGVKETQYF,TGTGCCAGCAGTCCCCGGGAGGGTGTTAAAGAGACCCAGTACTTC
TRBV7-8,TRBJ2-7,-,TRBD2,CASSSSRGTNEQYF,TGTGCCAGCAGCTCCTCGCGGGGGACCAACGAGCAGTACTTC
TRBV7-6,TRBJ1-1,few,TRBD1,CASSSIIGQALTEAFF,TGTGCCAGCAGCTCTATTATAGGACAGGCTCTGACTGAAGCTTTCTTT
TRBV5-6,TRBJ2-7,-,TRBD1,CASSSQGGNEQYF,TGTGCCAGCAGCTCACAGGGGGGAAACGAGCAGTACTTC
TRBV7-2,TRBJ1-6,many,-,CASSLTGPGRSSPLHF,TGTGCCAGCAGCTTAACGGGCCCGGGCCGGAGTTCACCCCTCCACTTT
TRBV20-1,TRBJ2-4,many,TRBD2,CSARGLAGTNIQYF,TGCAGTGCTAGAGGACTAGCGGGGACAAACATTCAGTACTTC
TRBV3-1,TRBJ1-2,-,TRBD1,CASSRGQGNNGYTF,TGTGCCAGCAGCCGAGGACAGGGTAATAATGGCTACACCTTC
TRBV20-1,TRBJ2-5,few,-,CSARQNQETQYF,TGCAGTGCTAGACAAAACCAAGAGACCCAGTACTTC
TRBV3-1,TRBJ2-2,-,TRBD2,CASSRRTSGYTGELFF,TGTGCCAGCAGCCGCCGGACTAGCGGTTACACCGGGGAGCTGTTTTTT
TRBV12-3/TRBV12-4,TRBJ2-5,few,-,CASSGTGSPTYF,TGTGCCAGCAGTGGGACGGGGTCCCCCACCTACTTC
TRBV29-1,TRBJ2-7,few,-,CSVEVTGSYEQYF,TGCAGCGTTGAGGTGACAGGCTCCTACGAGCAGTACTTC
TRBV5-1,TRBJ2-4,few,TRBD2,CASSLDTRGDIQYF,TGCGCCAGCAGCTTGGATACACGGGGGGACATTCAGTACTTC
TRBV11-3,TRBJ2-1,-,-,CASSPNRYEQFF,TGTGCCAGCAGCCCAAATCGTTATGAGCAGTTCTTC
TRBV5-1,TRBJ2-3,many,TRBD1,CASSAGTGEFTDTQYF,TGCGCCAGCAGTGCCGGGACAGGGGAATTCACAGATACGCAGTATTTT
TRBV29-1,TRBJ2-1,-,TRBD1,CSAREIQGVGGQFF,TGCAGCGCAAGGGAGATCCAGGGGGTGGGTGGGCAGTTCTTC
TRBV12-3/TRBV12-4,TRBJ1-3,-,-,CASSFAGNTIYF,TGTGCCAGCAGTTTTGCCGGAAACACCATATATTTT
TRBV9,TRBJ2-7,-,TRBD2,CASSARLAGEFYEQYF,TGTGCCAGCAGCGCCAGACTAGCGGGGGAGTTCTACGAGCAGTACTTC
TRBV15,TRBJ1-5,few,-,CATSTENSINQPQHF,TGTGCCACCAGCACCGAAAACAGCATCAATCAGCCCCAGCATTTT